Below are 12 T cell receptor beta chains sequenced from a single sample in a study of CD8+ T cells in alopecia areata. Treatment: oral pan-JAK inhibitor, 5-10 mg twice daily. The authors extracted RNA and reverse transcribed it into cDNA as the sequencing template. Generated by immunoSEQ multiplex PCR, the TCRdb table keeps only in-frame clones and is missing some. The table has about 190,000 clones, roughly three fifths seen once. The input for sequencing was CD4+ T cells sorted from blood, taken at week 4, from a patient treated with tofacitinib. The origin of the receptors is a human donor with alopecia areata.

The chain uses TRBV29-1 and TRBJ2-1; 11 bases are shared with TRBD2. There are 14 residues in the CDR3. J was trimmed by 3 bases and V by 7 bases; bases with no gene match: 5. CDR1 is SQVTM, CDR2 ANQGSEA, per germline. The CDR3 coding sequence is TGCAGCGCCGCGCTAGCGGGGGGCTACAATGAGCAGTTCTTC. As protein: CSAALAGGYNEQFF.

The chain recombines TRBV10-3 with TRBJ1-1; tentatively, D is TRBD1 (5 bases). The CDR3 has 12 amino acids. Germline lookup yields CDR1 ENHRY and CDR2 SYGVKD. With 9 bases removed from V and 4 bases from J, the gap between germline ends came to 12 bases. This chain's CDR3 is CAIGATGTEAFF. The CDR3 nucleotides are TGTGCCATAGGGGCGACGGGCACTGAAGCTTTCTTT.

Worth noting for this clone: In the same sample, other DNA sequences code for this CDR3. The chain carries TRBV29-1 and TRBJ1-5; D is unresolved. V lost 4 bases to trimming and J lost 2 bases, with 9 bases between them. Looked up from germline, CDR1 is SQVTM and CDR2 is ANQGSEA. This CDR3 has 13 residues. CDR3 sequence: CSVGGGGNQPQHF. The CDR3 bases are TGCAGCGTTGGCGGTGGAGGCAATCAGCCCCAGCATTTT.

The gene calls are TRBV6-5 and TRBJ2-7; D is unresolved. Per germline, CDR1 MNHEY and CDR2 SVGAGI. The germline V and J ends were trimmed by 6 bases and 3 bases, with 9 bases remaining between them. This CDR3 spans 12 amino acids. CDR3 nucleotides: TGTGCCAGCAGGGGCGTGAACTACGAGCAGTACTTC. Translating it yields CASRGVNYEQYF.

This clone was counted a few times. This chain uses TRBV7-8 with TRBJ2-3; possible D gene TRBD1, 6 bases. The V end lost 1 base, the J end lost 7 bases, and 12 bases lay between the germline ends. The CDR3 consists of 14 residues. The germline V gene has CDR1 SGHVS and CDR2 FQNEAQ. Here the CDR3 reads CASSLVGGRNTQYF. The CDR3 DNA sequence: TGTGCCAGCAGCTTAGTAGGGGGACGCAATACGCAGTATTTT.

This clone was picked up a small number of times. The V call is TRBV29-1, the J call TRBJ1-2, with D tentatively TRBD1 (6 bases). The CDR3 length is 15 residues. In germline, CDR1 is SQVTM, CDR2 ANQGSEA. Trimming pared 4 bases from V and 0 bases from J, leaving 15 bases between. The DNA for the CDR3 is TGCAGCGTTGCCGTAGGGGGGTATACTAACTATGGCTACACCTTC. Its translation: CSVAVGGYTNYGYTF. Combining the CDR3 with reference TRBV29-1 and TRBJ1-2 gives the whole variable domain SAVISQKPSRDICQRGTSLTIQCQVDSQVTMMFWYRQQPGQSLTLIATANQGSEATYESGFVIDKFPISRPNLTFSTLTVSNMSPEDSSIYLCSVAVGGYTNYGYTFGSGTRLTVV.

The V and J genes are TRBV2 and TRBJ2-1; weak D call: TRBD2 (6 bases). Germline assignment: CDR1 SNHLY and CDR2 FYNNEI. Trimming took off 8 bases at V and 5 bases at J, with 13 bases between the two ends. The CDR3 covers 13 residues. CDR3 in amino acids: CASLRGRNNEQFF. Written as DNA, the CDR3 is TGTGCCAGCCTGAGAGGGAGGAACAATGAGCAGTTCTTC.

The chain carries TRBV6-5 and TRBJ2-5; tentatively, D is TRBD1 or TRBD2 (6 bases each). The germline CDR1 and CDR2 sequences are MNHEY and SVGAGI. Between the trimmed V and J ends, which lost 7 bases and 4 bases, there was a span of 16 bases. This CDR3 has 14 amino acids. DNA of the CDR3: TGTGCCAGCAAAGGGGGGAATGTTGGAGAGACCCAGTACTTC. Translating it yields CASKGGNVGETQYF.

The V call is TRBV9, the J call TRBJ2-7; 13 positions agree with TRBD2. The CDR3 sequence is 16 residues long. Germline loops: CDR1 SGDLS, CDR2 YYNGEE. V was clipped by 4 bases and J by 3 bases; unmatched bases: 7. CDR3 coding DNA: TGTGCCAGCAGCTCCACCGGGACTAGCGGGATCTACGAGCAGTACTTC. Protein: CASSSTGTSGIYEQYF.

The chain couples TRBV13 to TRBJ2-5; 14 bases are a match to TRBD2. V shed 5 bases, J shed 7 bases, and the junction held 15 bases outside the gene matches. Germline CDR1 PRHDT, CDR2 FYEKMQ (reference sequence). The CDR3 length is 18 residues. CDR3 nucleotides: TGTGCCAGCAGCAAAGGACTAGCGGGAGGTGGGGGCCTGGGGACCCAGTACTTC. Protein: CASSKGLAGGGGLGTQYF.

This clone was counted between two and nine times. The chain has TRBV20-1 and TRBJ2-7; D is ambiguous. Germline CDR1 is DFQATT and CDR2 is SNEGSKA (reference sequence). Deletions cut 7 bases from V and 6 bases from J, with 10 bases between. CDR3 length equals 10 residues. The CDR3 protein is CSGTVLEQYF. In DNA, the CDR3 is TGCAGTGGCACGGTGCTCGAGCAGTACTTC.

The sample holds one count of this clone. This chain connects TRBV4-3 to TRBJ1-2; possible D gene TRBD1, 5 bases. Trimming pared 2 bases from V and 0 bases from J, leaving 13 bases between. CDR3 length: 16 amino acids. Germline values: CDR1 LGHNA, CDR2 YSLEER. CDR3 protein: CASSQRSGTANYGYTF. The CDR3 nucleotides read TGCGCCAGCAGCCAACGTTCCGGGACGGCTAACTATGGCTACACCTTC.